The source of this TCR beta chain is a study of shared clonotypes between healthy human individuals. Turning to the study itself: Researchers assigned three CD4 naive, three CD4 memory, two CD8 naive and one CD8 memory plate to each donor.

A note on this clone: Other DNA variants within this sample encode the same CDR3.

Authors' processing steps: Junction-only sequences without quality scores came from ImmunoSEQ, so filtering differed. Sequenced by immunoSEQ multiplex PCR; TCRdb stores in-frame clones only, minus some. V, J and clone size derive from that table, while D and trimming were established from the DNA sequence. The table records some 790,000 clones, roughly 72% of them present only once. Germline V gene sequence: CDR1 SGHTA, CDR2 FQGNSA. V lost 5 bases and J lost 3, with 4 bases in between. The CDR3 has 12 amino acids. The study enrolled healthy HIV-negative adults without recent acute infections or vaccinations as donors. Both subsets, CD45RA+ naive and CD45RA-negative memory, were split from the CD4+ cells.

Source material: memory CD4+ T cells sorted from blood. Subset described: CD45RA-negative fraction. The V call is TRBV7-2, the J call TRBJ2-2; D uncertain. This receptor was taken from a woman aged 25 to 39 in good health. CDR3 protein: CASSPYTGELFF. The CDR3 DNA is TGTGCCAGCAGCCCTTACACCGGGGAGCTGTTTTTT. Complete variable domain (other parts from reference TRBV7-2 and TRBJ2-2): GAGVSQSPSNKVTEKGKDVELRCDPISGHTALYWYRQSLGQGLEFLIYFQGNSAPDKSGLPSDRFSAERTGGSVSTLTIQRTQQEDSAVYLCASSPYTGELFFGEGSRLTVL.